This T cell receptor (beta chain) was profiled in a study of T-cell reconstitution after alpha-beta-depleted transplantation in children. The length of the CDR3 is 16 residues. Germline CDR1 and CDR2: SQVTM and ANQGSEA. The trim removed 3 bases at V and 2 bases at J, leaving 10 bases unmatched. Preparation of the TCRbeta library used unique molecular identifiers. TCRdb ran MiXCR on the PCR reads and lists one entry per CDR3 protein. Counted here are 700,000 to 950,000 distinct CDR3 sequences, 15% to 20% occurring once; the ten biggest clones make up approximately 5%. The sample in question was PBMCs, mostly from graft donor cells, obtained 360 days after TCRalphabeta/CD19-depleted stem cell transplant. This receptor was identified in a male patient aged 5 to 17 who had a stem cell transplant for acute lymphoblastic leukemia, so the T cells may come from the graft donor. This chain uses TRBV29-1 with TRBJ1-2; TRBD1 agrees at 9 bases. CDR3 bases: TGCAGCGTTGAGGCTCCGGGACAGGGCGGAAACTATGGCTACACCTTC. It specifies CSVEAPGQGGNYGYTF.